One sample yielded the 27 T cell receptor beta chains listed below, sequenced in a study of spatial heterogeneity in lung cancer. Specified time point: sample taken at primary tumor resection. Study-wide findings and caveats: For expanded intratumoral alpha and beta TCRs, counts tracked tumor mutation counts.

One entry per CDR3 protein, called by TCRdb with MiXCR from the 5' RACE reads. The sample records around 100,000 distinct CDR3 sequences, approximately 4% being singletons. These receptors' antigens are unknown. The source was lung tumor tissue, collected at surgery. The receptors come from a male donor with early-stage non-small cell lung cancer.

This clonotype appeared many times. This chain connects TRBV10-1 to TRBJ1-5; no clear D. V was trimmed by 3 bases and J by 7 bases, leaving 10 bases between them. The CDR3 extends over 13 amino acids. Germline V gene lookup returns CDR1 WNHNN and CDR2 SYGVQD (reference sequence). CDR3 sequence reads: CASSDFPGQPQHF. CDR3 DNA: TGCGCCAGCAGTGATTTCCCGGGCCAGCCCCAGCATTTT.

The CDR3 DNA reads as TGTGCCAGCAGCCCAAGGGCTGGGAGGGCGCCTAGCTCCTACGAGCAGTACTTC. Encoded protein: CASSPRAGRAPSSYEQYF. This chain joins TRBV27 and TRBJ2-7; 7 bases fit TRBD2. The CDR3 loop spans 18 amino acids. V shed 6 bases, J shed 0 bases, and the junction held 17 bases outside the gene matches. Germline loops: CDR1 MNHEY, CDR2 SMNVEV (reference sequence).

This clonotype was observed at least ten times. The chain is built from TRBV20-1 and TRBJ2-1; D perhaps matches TRBD2 (6 bases). In germline, CDR1 is DFQATT, CDR2 SNEGSKA (reference sequence). The germline V and J ends were trimmed by 7 bases and 3 bases, with 16 bases remaining between them. The CDR3 is made up of 14 amino acids. CDR3: CSGEEGANYNEQFF. DNA of the CDR3: TGCAGTGGAGAGGAGGGAGCCAACTACAATGAGCAGTTCTTC.

This clonotype was detected many times. The chain recombines TRBV28 with TRBJ2-7, with D possibly matching TRBD1 (6 bases). The CDR3 runs 15 residues. Trimming left V 10 bases short and J 3 bases short, with 22 bases between. Germline V lookup: CDR1 MDHEN, CDR2 SYDVKM. The CDR3 loop is CATYSPGHYNYEQYF. For the CDR3, the DNA is TGTGCCACCTACTCCCCGGGACATTATAACTACGAGCAGTACTTC.

The gene calls are TRBV29-1 and TRBJ2-5; 7 nucleotides agree with TRBD2. After removal of 7 bases from V and 1 base from J, the junction contained 6 bases not matched to a gene. From germline, CDR1 is SQVTM and CDR2 ANQGSEA. CDR3 length: 13 amino acids. The CDR3 reads CSGGSRFQETQYF. The CDR3 DNA is TGCAGCGGCGGGAGTCGGTTCCAAGAGACCCAGTACTTC.

This clonotype came up many times. The chain employs TRBV30 and TRBJ2-7, with TRBD2 identical over 7 bases. The V gene end was trimmed by 2 bases and the J gene end by 6 bases; junction bases not matched to a gene: 4. Germline loops: CDR1 GTSNPN, CDR2 SVGIG (reference sequence). The CDR3 is 12 amino acids. For the CDR3, the DNA is TGTGCCTGGAGTATCCCGGGAGGCGAGCAGTACTTC. Protein product: CAWSIPGGEQYF.

Only a few counts were recorded for this clonotype. The J gene is TRBJ1-1, the V gene TRBV9; no reliable D call. Germline CDR1 is SGDLS and CDR2 is YYNGEE. The V gene lost 0 bases and the J gene lost 4 bases, with 7 bases spanning the gap. The CDR3 covers 13 residues. As DNA, the CDR3 is TGTGCCAGCAGCGTAGCATGGGGCACTGAAGCTTTCTTT. Protein sequence: CASSVAWGTEAFF. Combining the CDR3 with reference TRBV9 and TRBJ1-1 gives the whole variable domain DSGVTQTPKHLITATGQRVTLRCSPRSGDLSVYWYQQSLDQGLQFLIQYYNGEERAKGNILERFSAQQFPDLHSELNLSSLELGDSALYFCASSVAWGTEAFFGQGTRLTVV.

There are many counts of this clonotype. The chain carries TRBV20-1 and TRBJ1-1; D ambiguous. V was clipped by 7 bases and J by 0 bases, with 12 bases between them. The CDR3 totals 13 residues. The germline V gene has CDR1 DFQATT and CDR2 SNEGSKA (reference sequence). For the CDR3, the DNA is TGCAGTGTTGCCCGGGCTCTGAACACTGAAGCTTTCTTT. Translating gives CSVARALNTEAFF.

With regard to this clonotype: A single base separates this from a much larger clone, so it may be a read error. The chain couples TRBV12-3 or TRBV12-4 to TRBJ1-1; no clear D gene. V lost 5 bases, J lost 11 bases, and 12 bases lay in between. The CDR3 is made up of 11 amino acids. The CDR3 region has the DNA TGTGCCAGCAGTCGGGCCTTTATTGCTTTCTTT. Amino acid sequence: CASSRAFIAFF.

This clonotype was seen a handful of times. The rearrangement joins TRBV6-6 to TRBJ1-1; D is unclear. Trimming shortened V by 7 bases and J by 7 bases, and 4 bases separated the two germline ends. The CDR3 runs 9 residues. Germline CDR1 MNHNY, CDR2 SVGAGI (reference sequence). The CDR3 DNA reads as TGTGCCAGCACGTATGAAGCTTTCTTT. Its protein is CASTYEAFF.

This clonotype was counted between two and nine times. The chain has TRBV29-1 and TRBJ2-1; 12 bases align to TRBD2. The germline V gene encodes CDR1 SQVTM and CDR2 ANQGSEA. Unmatched junction bases numbered 2, after V lost 7 bases and J lost 4 bases. CDR3 size: 13 residues. CDR3 in DNA: TGCAGCGGCGGGACTAGCGGGTACAATGAGCAGTTCTTC. As protein: CSGGTSGYNEQFF.

J is TRBJ2-7 and V is TRBV5-1; perhaps TRBD2 as D (6 bases). The CDR3 covers 11 residues. Germline V lookup: CDR1 SGHRS, CDR2 YFSETQ. The V end lost 5 bases, the J end lost 6 bases, and 9 bases lay between the germline ends. CDR3 in DNA: TGCGCCAGCAGGGAGGGCACCGAGCAGTACTTC. Its translation is CASREGTEQYF.

This clonotype was detected ten times or more. The chain is built from TRBV27 and TRBJ1-1; 7 nucleotides agree with TRBD1. Germline assignment: CDR1 MNHEY and CDR2 SMNVEV (reference sequence). The CDR3 runs 15 residues. V was pared by 6 bases and J by 3 bases, with 10 bases of the junction left unmatched. The CDR3 protein is CASRTTGRQHTEAFF. The CDR3 DNA reads TGTGCCAGCAGAACGACAGGGAGGCAGCACACTGAAGCTTTCTTT.

This clonotype showed up many times. This rearrangement joins TRBV3-1 to TRBJ2-2, with 13 bases aligning to TRBD2. The ends lost 3 bases at V and 0 bases at J; junction bases unmatched: 1. CDR1 and CDR2 (germline): LGHDT, YNNKEL (reference sequence). The CDR3 totals 17 residues. CDR3 in DNA: TGTGCCAGCAGCCAGGGACTAGCGGGGTCGAACACCGGGGAGCTGTTTTTT. Translated: CASSQGLAGSNTGELFF.

This clonotype was seen more than once but under ten times. This rearrangement joins TRBV5-5 to TRBJ1-6; no reliable D call. Trimming took 0 bases from V and 9 from J, leaving 7 bases between them. The germline V gene encodes CDR1 SGHKS and CDR2 YYEKEE (reference sequence). The CDR3 totals 13 residues. The DNA for the CDR3 is TGTGCCAGCAGCTTGGATTCGATTTCACCCCTCCACTTT. It translates to CASSLDSISPLHF.

This clonotype was counted at least ten times. The V call is TRBV9, the J call TRBJ2-2; possibly TRBD2 for D (5 bases). This CDR3 is 14 amino acids long. Germline CDR1 reads SGDLS; CDR2 reads YYNGEE. V gave up 3 bases and J gave up 6 bases, with 12 bases separating them. In nucleotides, the CDR3 is TGTGCCAGCAGCGCTGGGGAGTCACCCGGGGAGCTGTTTTTT. Translating gives CASSAGESPGELFF. Full variable domain (missing parts from reference TRBV9 and TRBJ2-2): DSGVTQTPKHLITATGQRVTLRCSPRSGDLSVYWYQQSLDQGLQFLIQYYNGEERAKGNILERFSAQQFPDLHSELNLSSLELGDSALYFCASSAGESPGELFFGEGSRLTVL.

This clonotype came up many times. V is TRBV27 and J is TRBJ2-2, with a tentative D call TRBD2 (5 bases). Per germline, CDR1 MNHEY and CDR2 SMNVEV (reference sequence). The length of the CDR3 is 16 residues. Trimming took 5 bases from V and 2 from J, leaving 15 bases between them. CDR3 residues: CASSLPSGFNTGELFF. In DNA form, the CDR3 reads TGTGCCAGCAGTCTCCCCAGCGGATTCAACACCGGGGAGCTGTTTTTT.

This clonotype showed up many times. The DNA for the CDR3 is TGTGCCAGCAGCATAAACAGGGGGCGAAGATATAATGAGCAGTTCTTC. Translating it yields CASSINRGRRYNEQFF. The chain employs TRBV11-2 and TRBJ2-1, with 9 bases aligning to TRBD1. Trimming at V came to 5 bases and at J to 7 bases, leaving 12 bases not matched to a gene. Germline-derived CDR1 and CDR2 are SGHAT and FQNNGV. The CDR3 runs to 16 residues.

This clonotype appeared many times. The chain joins TRBV6-5 to TRBJ2-1, with D perhaps TRBD1 or TRBD2 (5 bases each). V was cut by 6 bases and J by 8 bases, with 17 bases left in between. Germline loops: CDR1 MNHEY, CDR2 SVGAGI. CDR3 length: 14 amino acids. For the CDR3, the DNA is TGTGCCAGCAGACGGGACCCCCGGTTCGATGAGCAGTTCTTC. Its translation is CASRRDPRFDEQFF.

This chain connects TRBV11-2 to TRBJ2-7; 12 positions agree with TRBD2. Germline CDR1 is SGHAT and CDR2 is FQNNGV. The CDR3 sequence is 15 residues long. J gave up 4 bases and V 5 bases, and 6 bases lay outside the gene matches. Written as DNA, the CDR3 is TGTGCCAGCAGCCGCTCGACTAGCGGGAGTTACGAGCAGTACTTC. Amino acids: CASSRSTSGSYEQYF.

This clonotype was seen repeatedly, ten times or more. The rearrangement links TRBV4-2 to TRBJ1-1; unclear D gene. The CDR3 contains 12 residues. The V end was cut by 1 base, the J end by 8 bases, with 8 bases between. Germline assignment: CDR1 LGHNA and CDR2 YNFKEQ. In DNA, the CDR3 is TGTGCCAGCAGCCAAGTGGCCTCGGAAGCTTTCTTT. It encodes CASSQVASEAFF.

At least ten counts were recorded for this clonotype. This chain joins TRBV6-6 and TRBJ2-5; D is uncertain. This CDR3 comprises 12 residues. Trimming took off 4 bases at V and 2 bases at J, with 5 bases between the two ends. Germline V CDR1 and CDR2: MNHNY, SVGAGI (reference sequence). CDR3 residues: CASSSWQETQYF. CDR3 bases: TGTGCCAGCAGTTCCTGGCAAGAGACCCAGTACTTC.

This chain uses TRBV5-1 with TRBJ2-2; perhaps TRBD1 as D (6 bases). The V and J ends lost 2 bases and 2 bases respectively, with 10 bases between them. The CDR3 has 15 amino acids. CDR1 and CDR2 from the germline V gene are SGHRS and YFSETQ. CDR3 residues: CASSFRTENTGELFF. The CDR3 DNA is TGCGCCAGCAGCTTCCGGACAGAAAACACCGGGGAGCTGTTTTTT.

Many counts were recorded for this clonotype. The chain recombines TRBV27 with TRBJ2-1; D unresolved. From germline, CDR1 is MNHEY and CDR2 SMNVEV (reference sequence). The CDR3 sequence is 15 residues long. Trimming removed 3 bases from V and 7 bases from J, with 16 bases in between. CDR3 sequence reads: CASSFKLQSWNEQFF. The CDR3 coding sequence is TGTGCCAGCAGTTTTAAGTTACAGTCATGGAATGAGCAGTTCTTC.

At least ten counts were recorded for this clonotype. The chain has TRBV12-3 or TRBV12-4 and TRBJ1-3; D uncertain. Trimming shortened V by 5 bases and J by 0 bases, and 14 bases separated the two germline ends. CDR3 size: 16 residues. CDR3: CASSTPTVSSGNTIYF. CDR3 DNA: TGTGCCAGCAGTACCCCGACTGTGAGCTCTGGAAACACCATATATTTT.

In its sample, this clonotype was seen a few times. V and J are TRBV11-2 and TRBJ1-2; D is possibly TRBD1 (6 bases). This CDR3 region has 16 residues. V was shortened by 5 bases and J by 6 bases, with 22 bases between the two germline ends. Germline-derived CDR1 and CDR2 are SGHAT and FQNNGV. The CDR3 here is CASSPGGAGELHGYTF. In DNA, the CDR3 is TGTGCCAGCAGCCCCGGGGGGGCAGGCGAACTGCATGGCTACACCTTC.

Many counts were recorded for this clonotype. The V gene is TRBV28, the J gene TRBJ1-1; TRBD1 is a possible D gene (5 bases). CDR1 is MDHEN, CDR2 SYDVKM, per germline. Deletions cut 2 bases from V and 0 bases from J, with 10 bases between. This CDR3 is built from 15 residues. In DNA form, the CDR3 reads TGTGCCAGCAGTTTAAGAGGGGTGATGAACACTGAAGCTTTCTTT. It is translated as CASSLRGVMNTEAFF.